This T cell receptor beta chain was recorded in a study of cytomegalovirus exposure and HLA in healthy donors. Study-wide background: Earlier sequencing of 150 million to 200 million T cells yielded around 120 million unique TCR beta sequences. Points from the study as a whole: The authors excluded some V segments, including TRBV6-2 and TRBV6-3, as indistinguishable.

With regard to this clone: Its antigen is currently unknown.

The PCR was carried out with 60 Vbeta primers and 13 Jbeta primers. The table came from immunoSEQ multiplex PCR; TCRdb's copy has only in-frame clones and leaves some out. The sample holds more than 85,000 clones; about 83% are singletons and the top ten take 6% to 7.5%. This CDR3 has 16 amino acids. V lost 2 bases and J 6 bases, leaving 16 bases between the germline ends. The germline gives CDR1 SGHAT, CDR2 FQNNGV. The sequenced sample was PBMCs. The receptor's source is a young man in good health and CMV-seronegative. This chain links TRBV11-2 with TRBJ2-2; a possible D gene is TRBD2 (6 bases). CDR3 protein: CASSLRREGPAGELFF. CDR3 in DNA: TGTGCCAGCAGCTTACGGCGGGAAGGGCCGGCCGGGGAGCTGTTTTTT. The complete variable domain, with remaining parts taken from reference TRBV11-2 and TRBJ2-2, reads EAGVAQSPRYKIIEKRQSVAFWCNPISGHATLYWYQQILGQGPKLLIQFQNNGVVDDSQLPKDRFSAERLKGVDSTLKIQPAKLEDSAVYLCASSLRREGPAGELFFGEGSRLTVL.